The 19 T cell receptor beta chains below come from one sample, sequenced in a study of identical twins (dated by TCRdb to 2016 to 2017). The method was 5' RACE. Sequenced using an Illumina HiSeq 2000. TCRdb's own reprocessing of the public reads used fastp at Q25 and MiXCR and kept productive beta chains. Identical CDR3 protein sequences are pooled into one entry, listed with their most common genes and DNA. This sample comprises 500,000 to 700,000 distinct CDR3 sequences, just over 7% of them detected only once. The top ten clones comprise 1.6% of the sample. This sample was shared with a second study, whose subject was yellow fever vaccine responses in identical twins.

The material sequenced was PBMCs. These TCRs come from a woman aged 18-35 years in good health.

This clonotype has just a few counts. The chain recombines TRBV6-7 with TRBJ2-3; D is possibly TRBD2 (6 bases). TRBV6-7 is recorded as an ORF, its role being uncertain. V was shortened by 5 bases and J by 0 bases, with 15 bases between the two germline ends. This CDR3 comprises 16 residues. CDR3 sequence reads: CASSTGTDFSTDTQYF. CDR3 DNA: TGTGCCAGCAGTACCGGGACTGACTTTAGCACAGATACGCAGTATTTT.

The table lists this clonotype with many counts. Here the CDR3 reads CASSQESAEPNTGELFF. CDR3 in DNA: TGTGCCAGCAGCCAAGAATCTGCGGAGCCGAACACCGGGGAGCTGTTTTTT. The chain links TRBV14 to TRBJ2-2; D is unresolved. This CDR3 has 17 amino acids. Germline CDR1 reads SGHDN; CDR2 reads FVKESK. V was trimmed by 0 bases and J by 0 bases, leaving 11 bases between them.

The chain uses TRBV10-3 and TRBJ2-5, with D possibly being TRBD1 (6 bases). The length of the CDR3 is 18 residues. V was cut by 2 bases and J by 4 bases, with 23 bases left in between. CDR1 and CDR2 from the germline V gene are ENHRY and SYGVKD. The CDR3 coding sequence is TGTGCCATCAGTGAGGGGTCGTTTACAGGGATTCAGCGAGAGACCCAGTACTTC. Encoded protein: CAISEGSFTGIQRETQYF.

This clonotype was counted at least ten times. J is TRBJ1-1 and V is TRBV7-9; D ambiguous. Between the trimmed V and J ends, which lost 4 bases and 2 bases, there was a span of 11 bases. The length of the CDR3 is 14 residues. From germline, CDR1 is SEHNR and CDR2 FQNEAQ (reference sequence). For the CDR3, the DNA is TGTGCCAGCAGCTATACAGATTTCAACACTGAAGCTTTCTTT. Protein product: CASSYTDFNTEAFF.

This clonotype was counted a few times. This rearrangement joins TRBV28 to TRBJ2-1; TRBD2 might be the D (5 bases). The CDR3 runs to 14 residues. V lost 1 base, J lost 12 bases, and 16 bases lay in between. In germline, CDR1 is MDHEN, CDR2 SYDVKM. The CDR3 sequence: CASSLSLPHRGQFF. The CDR3 region has the DNA TGTGCCAGCAGTTTATCCCTCCCGCACCGGGGGCAGTTCTTC.

V usage is TRBV3-1 and J usage is TRBJ2-5, with TRBD1 identical over 9 bases. Trimming cost V 2 bases and J 4 bases; bases outside gene matches: 5. The CDR3 is 15 residues long. CDR1 LGHDT and CDR2 YNNKEL come from the germline V gene (reference sequence). The CDR3 DNA follows: TGTGCCAGCAGCCAACCTGACAGGGGGTCAGAGACCCAGTACTTC. Its protein product is CASSQPDRGSETQYF.

This clonotype showed up many times. The chain employs TRBV12-3 or TRBV12-4 and TRBJ2-5; D is unclear. The CDR3 has 12 residues. Trimming shortened V by 4 bases and J by 3 bases, and 6 bases separated the two germline ends. The CDR3 DNA sequence: TGTGCCAGCAGTTGGGGTAAAGAGACCCAGTACTTC. This translates into CASSWGKETQYF.

This clonotype was found a few times. The rearrangement links TRBV6-2 or TRBV6-3 to TRBJ2-7; TRBD1 aligns across 7 bases. Trimming cost V 5 bases and J 3 bases; bases outside gene matches: 7. The germline V gene has CDR1 MNHEY and CDR2 SVGEGT. This CDR3 contains 14 residues. CDR3 amino acids: CASSNPPGGYEQYV. CDR3 nucleotide sequence: TGTGCCAGCAGTAACCCGCCAGGGGGCTACGAGCAGTACGTC.

This clonotype was counted ten times or more. The chain employs TRBV3-1 and TRBJ2-3; TRBD2 agrees at 10 bases. V trimming: 3 bases; J trimming: 3 bases; junction bases outside the gene matches: 3. Germline assignment: CDR1 LGHDT and CDR2 YNNKEL (reference sequence). The CDR3 length is 15 residues. In nucleotides, the CDR3 is TGTGCCAGCAGCCACACTAGCGGGGTGACAGATACGCAGTATTTT. It yields the protein CASSHTSGVTDTQYF.

This clonotype showed up just a few times. The chain joins TRBV18 to TRBJ2-3; D gene ambiguous. The V end lost 2 bases, the J end lost 4 bases, and 7 bases lay between the germline ends. Germline CDR1 and CDR2: KGHSH and LQKENI. CDR3 length equals 13 residues. The CDR3 spells CASSPRQSDTQYF. In DNA form, the CDR3 reads TGTGCCAGCTCACCAAGGCAGTCAGATACGCAGTATTTT.

This clonotype was detected ten times or more. The J gene is TRBJ2-1, the V gene TRBV6-1, with 9 bases aligning to TRBD2. The CDR3 is 17 residues long. The V segment lost 6 bases and the J segment 8 bases; nucleotides outside the gene matches: 17. CDR1 is MNHNS, CDR2 SASEGT, per germline. CDR3 coding DNA: TGTGCCAGCAGCAGCCCCGCCGGGACTAGCTTATTCCATGAGCAGTTCTTC. Protein: CASSSPAGTSLFHEQFF.

This clonotype has more than one count but fewer than ten. The chain has TRBV7-6 and TRBJ2-1; 9 bases map to TRBD2. With 3 bases clipped from V and 8 bases from J, the junction kept 8 bases outside the gene matches. The germline V gene has CDR1 SGHVS and CDR2 FNYEAQ. CDR3 length: 15 amino acids. The CDR3 is CASSLVSGSSYEQFF. For the CDR3, the DNA is TGTGCCAGCAGCTTGGTTAGCGGGAGCTCGTATGAGCAGTTCTTC.

This clonotype showed up many times. The V and J genes are TRBV29-1 and TRBJ2-1; a weak D match, TRBD1 (5 bases). This CDR3 has 19 amino acids. The germline CDR1 and CDR2 sequences are SQVTM and ANQGSEA. V shed 2 bases and J shed 0 bases, with 23 bases lying between them. The DNA of the CDR3 is TGCAGCGTTGAACCCCCTACAGGACCGTCCCTGATCTCCTACAATGAGCAGTTCTTC. Protein: CSVEPPTGPSLISYNEQFF.

J is TRBJ1-1 and V is TRBV6-5; D uncertain. Trimming took 8 bases from V and 4 from J, leaving 11 bases between them. The CDR3 has 12 residues. Germline V gene sequence: CDR1 MNHEY, CDR2 SVGAGI. CDR3 amino acids: CASFSEGTEAFF. CDR3 nucleotides: TGTGCCAGCTTCTCCGAGGGCACTGAAGCTTTCTTT.

This clonotype was observed at least ten times. This rearrangement joins TRBV5-1 to TRBJ2-7; 10 bases are a match to TRBD1. With 0 bases clipped from V and 3 bases from J, the junction kept 6 bases outside the gene matches. The germline V gene has CDR1 SGHRS and CDR2 YFSETQ. There are 16 residues in the CDR3. CDR3 residues: CASSLVSGTGVYEQYF. CDR3 bases: TGCGCCAGCAGCTTGGTGTCTGGGACAGGGGTCTACGAGCAGTACTTC.

The chain carries TRBV15 and TRBJ2-2, with D perhaps being TRBD1 or TRBD2 (5 bases each). Looked up from germline, CDR1 is LNHNV and CDR2 is YYDKDF (reference sequence). The CDR3 length is 13 residues. V was pared by 0 bases and J by 6 bases, with 5 bases between. CDR3 sequence reads: CATSREGAGELFF. The CDR3 DNA is TGTGCCACCAGCAGAGAGGGGGCCGGGGAGCTGTTTTTT.

This clonotype has a count of ten or more. The chain recombines TRBV29-1 with TRBJ2-7, with a tentative D call TRBD1 (5 bases). V lost 0 bases to trimming and J lost 0 bases, with 9 bases between them. The length of the CDR3 is 14 residues. The germline V gene has CDR1 SQVTM and CDR2 ANQGSEA. CDR3: CSVEEQVGSYEQYF. The CDR3 DNA reads as TGCAGCGTTGAAGAACAGGTCGGCTCCTACGAGCAGTACTTC.

This clonotype appeared a few times. CDR3 loop: CASSQDRGSGQSAQYF. The CDR3 DNA follows: TGCGCCAGCAGCCAAGATCGAGGATCTGGACAATCGGCCCAGTACTTC. V usage is TRBV4-1 and J usage is TRBJ2-5; a possible D gene is TRBD1 (5 bases). Per the germline V gene, CDR1 is MGHRA and CDR2 is YSYEKL. The CDR3 spans 16 residues. V lost 0 bases to trimming and J lost 9 bases, with 20 bases between them.

This clonotype was seen more than once but under ten times. The chain employs TRBV27 and TRBJ1-2; D not resolved. Deletions cut 6 bases from V and 4 bases from J, with 12 bases between. CDR1 MNHEY and CDR2 SMNVEV come from the germline V gene (reference sequence). This CDR3 has 13 amino acids. Here the CDR3 DNA reads TGTGCCAGCAGGGACGGGGTAGCCTATGGCTACACCTTC. The encoded protein is CASRDGVAYGYTF.